The next 22 T cell receptor beta chains were all read from a single sample in a study of control samples from healthy donors and cancer patients. Repertoires were generated with immunoSEQ multiplex PCR, while TCRdb's copy carries only in-frame clones and drops some. The data hold 150,000 to 200,000 clones, with about nine tenths observed a single time. Sequencing used blood. The receptors derive from a woman aged 25-40 years in good health.

This clone was counted only a few times. The chain links TRBV19 to TRBJ2-1, with 10 positions matching TRBD2. Germline loops: CDR1 LNHDA, CDR2 SQIVND (reference sequence). The CDR3 runs 17 residues. V lost 1 base and J lost 7; bases outside the gene matches: 10. The CDR3 region has the DNA TGTGCCAGTAGTATAGGGGCCCTAGCGGGAGTGAGAAATGAGCAGTTCTTC. This gives the protein CASSIGALAGVRNEQFF.

V usage is TRBV10-1 and J usage is TRBJ2-7; unclear D gene. Trimming removed 2 bases at V and 5 bases at J, with 13 bases between. CDR3 length: 14 amino acids. Germline-derived CDR1 and CDR2 are WNHNN and SYGVQD (reference sequence). In DNA, the CDR3 is TGCGCCAGCAGTGAGAAGCCTAGTCTCCACGAGCAGTACTTC. This encodes CASSEKPSLHEQYF.

The J gene is TRBJ2-6, the V gene TRBV5-1, with 12 positions matching TRBD2. V shed 0 bases, J shed 2 bases, and the junction held 3 bases outside the gene matches. Germline CDR1 is SGHRS and CDR2 is YFSETQ. This CDR3 contains 18 residues. CDR3 sequence reads: CASSLALAGGPGANVLTF. The CDR3 DNA follows: TGCGCCAGCAGCTTGGCGCTAGCGGGAGGGCCTGGGGCCAACGTCCTGACTTTC.

This sequence joins TRBV5-1 and TRBJ2-5; 7 bases are a match to TRBD1. The junction had 6 bases not matched to a gene; V was cut back by 4 bases and J by 3 bases. The CDR3 loop spans 14 amino acids. Looked up from germline, CDR1 is SGHRS and CDR2 is YFSETQ. CDR3 loop: CASSRRQGKETQYF. The CDR3 nucleotides read TGCGCCAGCAGCAGAAGACAGGGAAAAGAGACCCAGTACTTC.

This chain connects TRBV7-2 to TRBJ1-1; 8 bases are a match to TRBD1. The J segment lost 5 bases and the V segment lost 5 bases, leaving 7 bases of the junction unmatched. This CDR3 is built from 14 residues. Per the germline V gene, CDR1 is SGHTA and CDR2 is FQGNSA. CDR3 loop: CASSPTGAQTEAFF. CDR3 sequence (DNA): TGTGCCAGCAGCCCGACAGGGGCGCAAACTGAAGCTTTCTTT.

The chain uses TRBV29-1 and TRBJ1-4; D is undetermined. V was cut by 3 bases and J by 8 bases, with 7 bases left in between. CDR1 and CDR2 (germline): SQVTM, ANQGSEA. CDR3 length equals 11 residues. The CDR3 nucleotides are TGCAGCGTTGATACAAGCGAAAAACTGTTTTTT. Translating gives CSVDTSEKLFF.

The CDR3 nucleotides read TGTGCCAGCAGCCAAGGGACAGGGGATGGCTACACCTTC. Amino acid sequence: CASSQGTGDGYTF. The chain recombines TRBV4-2 with TRBJ1-2; 9 nucleotides match TRBD1. The CDR3 is 13 amino acids. Germline assignment: CDR1 LGHNA and CDR2 YNFKEQ. The junction had 0 bases not matched to a gene; V was cut back by 1 base and J by 6 bases.

Regarding this clone: The sample holds other DNA sequences that translate to the same CDR3. The gene calls are TRBV2 and TRBJ1-5, with a possible D match to TRBD1 (6 bases). Germline assignment: CDR1 SNHLY and CDR2 FYNNEI. The CDR3 is made up of 14 amino acids. The germline V and J ends were trimmed by 3 bases and 2 bases, with 8 bases remaining between them. The CDR3 region is CASSDRGGNQPQHF. CDR3 bases: TGTGCCAGCAGTGACAGGGGAGGCAATCAGCCCCAGCATTTT.

The rearrangement links TRBV7-9 to TRBJ1-4, with unresolved D. Germline V gives CDR1 SEHNR, CDR2 FQNEAQ (reference sequence). The CDR3 totals 14 residues. V gave up 2 bases and J gave up 4 bases, with 8 bases separating them. This CDR3 is CASSLRSDNEKLFF. As DNA, the CDR3 is TGTGCCAGCAGCTTAAGGTCAGATAATGAAAAACTGTTTTTT.

In this sample, this clone turned up a few times. The chain employs TRBV3-1 (or the pseudogene TRBV3-2) and TRBJ2-3; D may be TRBD2 (6 bases). This CDR3 has 19 amino acids. Trimming took 0 bases from V and 0 from J, leaving 19 bases between them. In germline, CDR1 is LGHDT, CDR2 YNNKEL (reference sequence). The CDR3 DNA reads as TGTGCCAGCAGCCAAGAGGTAGGGCTAGCGTTTTCTAGCACAGATACGCAGTATTTT. Protein sequence: CASSQEVGLAFSSTDTQYF.

Only a few counts were recorded for this clone. This chain connects TRBV6-4 to TRBJ1-1; no clear D. The V and J ends lost 3 bases and 3 bases respectively, with 8 bases between them. The germline V gene encodes CDR1 MRHNA and CDR2 SNTAGT. This CDR3 is built from 13 residues. In nucleotides, the CDR3 is TGTGCCAGCAGTGAGGGCGGGCACACTGAAGCTTTCTTT. Translation gives CASSEGGHTEAFF.

The chain employs TRBV5-5 and TRBJ1-3, with 8 bases that match TRBD1. The CDR3 spans 14 residues. Trimming took 4 bases from V and 2 from J; bases not matched to a gene: 2. CDR1 and CDR2 from the germline V gene are SGHKS and YYEKEE (reference sequence). CDR3: CASSGGQAGNTIYF. The CDR3 coding sequence is TGTGCCAGCAGCGGGGGACAGGCTGGAAACACCATATATTTT.

This clone has at least ten counts. Within the sample, other DNA sequences also encode this same CDR3. As DNA, the CDR3 is TGTGCCAGTTCAACAGGGAACACCGGGGAGCTGTTTTTT. This codes for CASSTGNTGELFF. V usage is TRBV6-4 and J usage is TRBJ2-2, with D maybe TRBD1 (5 bases). The germline V and J ends were trimmed by 9 bases and 1 base, with 9 bases remaining between them. This CDR3 is 13 amino acids long. Germline CDR1 MRHNA, CDR2 SNTAGT.

The chain recombines TRBV7-9 with TRBJ1-4; D ambiguous. V lost 1 base to trimming and J lost 3 bases, with 6 bases between them. The CDR3 runs 14 residues. CDR1 and CDR2 (germline): SEHNR, FQNEAQ (reference sequence). This CDR3 is CASSLGVSNEKLFF. Written as DNA, the CDR3 is TGTGCCAGCAGCTTAGGGGTCTCTAATGAAAAACTGTTTTTT.

The chain links TRBV4-3 to TRBJ2-3; D is unresolved. CDR1 is LGHNA, CDR2 YSLEER, per germline. Trimming cost V 1 base and J 2 bases, with 7 bases left between them. The CDR3 has 14 amino acids. DNA for the CDR3: TGCGCCAGCAGCCAAGTCGCCCCCACAGATACGCAGTATTTT. Amino acids: CASSQVAPTDTQYF.

The rearrangement links TRBV6-5 to TRBJ1-4, with TRBD1 as a possible D gene (6 bases). V shed 1 base and J shed 8 bases, with 8 bases lying between them. Germline V gives CDR1 MNHEY, CDR2 SVGAGI. The CDR3 is made up of 13 amino acids. The DNA for the CDR3 is TGTGCCAGCAGTTACTTCAGGGGCGAAAAACTGTTTTTT. Amino acids: CASSYFRGEKLFF.

This rearrangement joins TRBV5-5 to TRBJ2-1; 10 bases line up with TRBD2. The CDR3 spans 14 residues. V shed 2 bases and J 9 bases; nucleotides not matched to a gene: 5. Per germline, CDR1 SGHKS and CDR2 YYEKEE (reference sequence). Written as DNA, the CDR3 is TGTGCCAGCAGCTTCCTAGCGGGAGTAGGTGAGCAGTTCTTC. Translating gives CASSFLAGVGEQFF.

This sequence joins TRBV4-1 and TRBJ1-4; 7 bases match TRBD1. The germline CDR1 and CDR2 sequences are MGHRA and YSYEKL. The CDR3 runs to 15 residues. V lost 4 bases and J lost 4; bases outside the gene matches: 6. CDR3 protein: CASSLSDRVNEKLFF. The DNA for the CDR3 is TGCGCCAGCAGCCTATCTGACAGGGTTAATGAAAAACTGTTTTTT.

The chain links TRBV5-1 to TRBJ1-1; 7 bases agree with TRBD1. CDR3 length equals 15 residues. The junction had 5 bases not matched to a gene; V was cut back by 0 bases and J by 3 bases. Per the germline V gene, CDR1 is SGHRS and CDR2 is YFSETQ. The CDR3 nucleotides are TGCGCCAGCAGCTTGGTTTCAGGGGGGGACACTGAAGCTTTCTTT. It specifies CASSLVSGGDTEAFF.

The J gene is TRBJ1-3, the V gene TRBV27; D possibly corresponds to TRBD1 (6 bases). The CDR3 spans 15 residues. Trimming left V 3 bases short and J 2 bases short, with 11 bases between. The germline V gene encodes CDR1 MNHEY and CDR2 SMNVEV (reference sequence). CDR3 bases: TGTGCCAGCAGTTTCGGGGGCGGCACTGGAAACACCATATATTTT. This translates into CASSFGGGTGNTIYF.

This chain connects TRBV13 to TRBJ2-2; the D call may be TRBD1 or TRBD2 (6 bases each). The length of the CDR3 is 13 residues. Trimming took 8 bases from V and 2 from J, leaving 9 bases between them. Germline CDR1 PRHDT, CDR2 FYEKMQ (reference sequence). As DNA, the CDR3 is TGTGCCAGCGCGGGACACAACACCGGGGAGCTGTTTTTT. Translating it yields CASAGHNTGELFF.

The chain combines TRBV2 with TRBJ1-6, with 9 bases fitting TRBD1. The CDR3 totals 15 residues. Germline loops: CDR1 SNHLY, CDR2 FYNNEI. The J segment lost 10 bases and the V segment lost 6 bases, leaving 10 bases of the junction unmatched. CDR3 region: CASRGDRVGVSPLHF. Here the CDR3 DNA reads TGTGCCAGCAGGGGGGACAGGGTTGGTGTATCACCCCTCCACTTT.